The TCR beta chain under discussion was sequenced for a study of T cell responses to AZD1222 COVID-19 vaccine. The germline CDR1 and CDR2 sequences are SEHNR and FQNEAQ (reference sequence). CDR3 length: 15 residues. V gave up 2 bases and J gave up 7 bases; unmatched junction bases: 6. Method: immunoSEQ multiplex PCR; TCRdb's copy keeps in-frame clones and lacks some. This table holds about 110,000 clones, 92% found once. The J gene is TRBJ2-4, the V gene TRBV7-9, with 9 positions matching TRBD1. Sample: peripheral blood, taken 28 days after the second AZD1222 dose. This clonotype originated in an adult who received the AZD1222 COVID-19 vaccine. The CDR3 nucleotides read TGTGCCAGCAGCTTATGGGGGACAGGGTCTAACATTCAGTACTTC. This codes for CASSLWGTGSNIQYF.